Listed below are T cell receptor beta chains from one sample, sequenced in a study of shared clonotypes between healthy human individuals. Assay: immunoSEQ multiplex PCR; the TCRdb copy retains only in-frame clones and omits some. The repertoire holds roughly 500,000 clones, with 65% to 85% as singletons. Sequenced input: PBMCs. These receptors all stem from a woman aged 40-49 years in good health. Some clones in this sample may be carry-over from other donors' samples. CDR3s include the opening cysteine and the closing phenylalanine or tryptophan. Each record gives: V gene, J gene, D gene, CDR3 length, clone size, CDR3 protein, CDR3 DNA. The D gene is left open where the match is weak. Expanded clones are given a class, and other clones once, few, many or no size at all.

v_gene: TRBV7-6
j_gene: TRBJ1-5
d_gene: TRBD1
len: 16
abundance: -
CDR3aa: CASSLVKDRSCQPQHF
CDR3nt: TGTGCCAGCAGCTTAGTAAAGGACAGGAGTTGTCAGCCCCAGCATTTT

v_gene: TRBV6-1
j_gene: TRBJ1-2
d_gene: -
len: 12
abundance: -
CDR3aa: CASSEVSGRHTF
CDR3nt: TGTGCCAGCAGTGAAGTGTCCGGTCGACACACCTTC

v_gene: TRBV27
j_gene: TRBJ2-7
d_gene: TRBD2
len: 16
abundance: -
CDR3aa: CASSLLTSGAVHEQYF
CDR3nt: TGTGCCAGCAGTTTATTGACTAGCGGAGCCGTCCACGAGCAGTACTTC

v_gene: TRBV15
j_gene: TRBJ2-3
d_gene: -
len: 16
abundance: -
CDR3aa: CATSRDRGGGTDTQYF
CDR3nt: TGTGCCACCAGCAGAGATCGAGGCGGTGGCACAGATACGCAGTATTTT

v_gene: TRBV7-8
j_gene: TRBJ2-3
d_gene: TRBD2
len: 15
abundance: few
CDR3aa: CASSFWGGSPDTQYF
CDR3nt: TGTGCCAGCAGCTTTTGGGGGGGTTCTCCAGATACGCAGTATTTT

v_gene: TRBV5-1
j_gene: TRBJ1-3
d_gene: TRBD1
len: 15
abundance: -
CDR3aa: CASSLAGQLGNTIYF
CDR3nt: TGCGCCAGCAGCTTAGCGGGACAGCTAGGAAACACCATATATTTT

v_gene: TRBV18
j_gene: TRBJ2-7
d_gene: TRBD2
len: 12
abundance: -
CDR3aa: CASSPGEGEQYF
CDR3nt: TGTGCCAGCTCGCCCGGGGAGGGCGAGCAGTACTTC

v_gene: TRBV6-5
j_gene: TRBJ1-5
d_gene: -
len: 15
abundance: -
CDR3aa: CASSYSAAGNQPQHF
CDR3nt: TGTGCCAGCAGTTACTCGGCGGCGGGCAATCAGCCCCAGCATTTT

v_gene: TRBV5-1
j_gene: TRBJ2-7
d_gene: TRBD1
len: 15
abundance: -
CDR3aa: CASSARQGAAYEQYF
CDR3nt: TGCGCCAGCAGCGCAAGACAGGGGGCGGCCTACGAGCAGTACTTC

v_gene: TRBV10-3
j_gene: TRBJ1-2
d_gene: -
len: 14
abundance: -
CDR3aa: CAISERVTAHGYTF
CDR3nt: TGTGCCATCAGTGAGAGGGTAACAGCTCATGGCTACACCTTC

v_gene: TRBV29-1
j_gene: TRBJ2-5
d_gene: -
len: 10
abundance: -
CDR3aa: CSVAMETQYF
CDR3nt: TGCAGCGTTGCGATGGAGACCCAGTACTTC

v_gene: TRBV5-5
j_gene: TRBJ2-5
d_gene: -
len: 13
abundance: -
CDR3aa: CASSTASRETQYF
CDR3nt: TGTGCCAGCAGCACGGCAAGTAGGGAGACCCAGTACTTC

v_gene: TRBV11-3
j_gene: TRBJ2-3
d_gene: -
len: 14
abundance: -
CDR3aa: CASSFGRSTDTQYF
CDR3nt: TGTGCCAGCAGCTTCGGACGGAGCACAGATACGCAGTATTTT

v_gene: TRBV2
j_gene: TRBJ1-4
d_gene: -
len: 13
abundance: -
CDR3aa: CASRTSPNEKLFF
CDR3nt: TGTGCCAGCAGGACGAGTCCCAATGAAAAACTGTTTTTT

v_gene: TRBV11-2
j_gene: TRBJ2-1
d_gene: TRBD2
len: 16
abundance: once
CDR3aa: CASSSSSGSSYNEQFF
CDR3nt: TGTGCCAGCAGCTCCAGTAGCGGGAGCTCCTACAATGAGCAGTTCTTC

v_gene: TRBV7-2
j_gene: TRBJ2-3
d_gene: TRBD2
len: 14
abundance: -
CDR3aa: CASSLSPGGDTQYF
CDR3nt: TGTGCCAGCAGCTTATCCCCCGGGGGGGATACGCAGTATTTT

v_gene: TRBV29-1
j_gene: TRBJ2-2
d_gene: -
len: 16
abundance: -
CDR3aa: CSVSTHRGPGTGELFF
CDR3nt: TGCAGCGTTTCCACCCACCGGGGGCCTGGCACCGGGGAGCTGTTTTTT

v_gene: TRBV28
j_gene: TRBJ2-3
d_gene: -
len: 12
abundance: -
CDR3aa: CASSLFGDTQYF
CDR3nt: TGTGCCAGCAGTTTATTTGGAGATACGCAGTATTTT

v_gene: TRBV9
j_gene: TRBJ2-1
d_gene: TRBD1
len: 15
abundance: -
CDR3aa: CASSLRTGGWNEQFF
CDR3nt: TGTGCCAGCAGCCTCAGGACAGGGGGCTGGAATGAGCAGTTCTTC

v_gene: TRBV29-1
j_gene: TRBJ2-1
d_gene: -
len: 13
abundance: -
CDR3aa: CSVPSAGNNEQFF
CDR3nt: TGCAGCGTTCCTTCGGCAGGGAACAATGAGCAGTTCTTC

v_gene: TRBV7-9
j_gene: TRBJ2-1
d_gene: TRBD1
len: 17
abundance: -
CDR3aa: CASSFLTGTGSLNEQFF
CDR3nt: TGTGCCAGCAGCTTTTTAACCGGGACAGGGAGTCTGAATGAGCAGTTCTTC

v_gene: TRBV2
j_gene: TRBJ2-7
d_gene: TRBD1
len: 14
abundance: once
CDR3aa: CASSVGTGGYEQYF
CDR3nt: TGTGCCAGCAGTGTCGGGACAGGGGGTTACGAGCAGTACTTC

v_gene: TRBV14
j_gene: TRBJ2-1
d_gene: -
len: 14
abundance: many
CDR3aa: CASTGAGAYNEQFF
CDR3nt: TGTGCCAGCACCGGCGCAGGGGCCTACAATGAGCAGTTCTTC

v_gene: TRBV28
j_gene: TRBJ2-2
d_gene: TRBD1
len: 18
abundance: -
CDR3aa: CASRLLTGGNYYTGELFF
CDR3nt: TGTGCCAGCAGACTCCTCACAGGGGGCAACTATTACACCGGGGAGCTGTTTTTT

v_gene: TRBV2
j_gene: TRBJ2-1
d_gene: TRBD2
len: 18
abundance: -
CDR3aa: CASSQLLGTSGRAIGQFF
CDR3nt: TGTGCCAGCAGCCAACTTCTCGGGACTAGCGGGAGGGCCATAGGGCAGTTCTTC

v_gene: TRBV5-1
j_gene: TRBJ2-5
d_gene: -
len: 15
abundance: -
CDR3aa: CASTPQGGFQETQYF
CDR3nt: TGCGCCAGCACCCCACAGGGCGGTTTTCAAGAGACCCAGTACTTC

v_gene: TRBV27
j_gene: TRBJ2-1
d_gene: TRBD1
len: 14
abundance: -
CDR3aa: CASRTGTGANEQFF
CDR3nt: TGTGCCAGCAGGACCGGAACAGGGGCCAATGAGCAGTTCTTC

v_gene: TRBV7-2
j_gene: TRBJ2-5
d_gene: TRBD2
len: 13
abundance: -
CDR3aa: CASSFAGEETQYF
CDR3nt: TGTGCCAGCAGCTTCGCGGGAGAGGAGACCCAGTACTTC

v_gene: TRBV11-3
j_gene: TRBJ2-3
d_gene: -
len: 13
abundance: -
CDR3aa: CASSLGSTDTQYF
CDR3nt: TGTGCCAGCAGCTTAGGGTCAACAGATACGCAGTATTTT

v_gene: TRBV11-3
j_gene: TRBJ1-1
d_gene: -
len: 14
abundance: few
CDR3aa: CASSLGGAGTEAFF
CDR3nt: TGTGCCAGCAGCTTAGGAGGGGCGGGTACTGAAGCTTTCTTT

v_gene: TRBV7-8
j_gene: TRBJ2-7
d_gene: -
len: 13
abundance: -
CDR3aa: CASSPSTGRGQYF
CDR3nt: TGTGCCAGCAGCCCTAGCACCGGGCGGGGCCAGTACTTC

v_gene: TRBV28
j_gene: TRBJ1-4
d_gene: TRBD1
len: 16
abundance: -
CDR3aa: CASSLVQGAGDEKLFF
CDR3nt: TGTGCCAGCAGTTTAGTACAGGGGGCGGGGGATGAAAAACTGTTTTTT

v_gene: TRBV6-5
j_gene: TRBJ2-2
d_gene: TRBD2
len: 15
abundance: -
CDR3aa: CASRSGRGYTGELFF
CDR3nt: TGTGCCAGCAGGAGCGGGAGGGGATACACCGGGGAGCTGTTTTTT